These 2 T cell receptor beta chains came from one sample sequenced in a study of Ad26.COV2.S vaccination and SARS-CoV-2 variants. Clones were sequenced by immunoSEQ multiplex PCR, and TCRdb holds only the in-frame ones, with some missing. The table shows 350,000 to 500,000 clones, with less than 95% occurring only once. Treatment specified: approximately 18 received Ad26.COV2.S at low or high dose, single or two shots; 5 received placebo; per-sample allocation not given. Specimens were obtained on day 63 following the first vaccine or placebo injection. This specimen was peripheral blood, taken in a trial of Ad26.COV2.S vaccine versus placebo. The receptors stem from a person between 18 and 60 years old who received the Ad26.COV2.S COVID-19 vaccine or a placebo.

The chain is built from TRBV6-1 and TRBJ1-4; D is undetermined. The V end lost 1 base, the J end lost 10 bases, and 13 bases lay between the germline ends. Germline CDR1 reads MNHNS; CDR2 reads SASEGT. The CDR3 is 14 amino acids. The CDR3 DNA is TGTGCCAGCAGTGAAGATCCATGGAAAGGAAAACTGTTTTTT. Translated, it gives CASSEDPWKGKLFF.

In nucleotides, the CDR3 is TGTGCCAGCAGCTTAGTTTCCGGGGCCTACGAGCAGTACTTC. Protein: CASSLVSGAYEQYF. The chain recombines TRBV11-2 with TRBJ2-7; D possibly corresponds to TRBD2 (5 bases). The germline gives CDR1 SGHAT, CDR2 FQNNGV. The CDR3 consists of 14 residues. Trimming left V 1 base short and J 2 bases short, with 9 bases between.